The T cell receptor (beta chain) under discussion was sequenced for a study of graft-versus-host responses after intestinal transplantation. Study-wide context: Induction with anti-thymocyte globulin, then tacrolimus and steroids for around three years, was given to all recipients. Overall study findings and caveats: Recipient-marrow GvH clones were detected, some having first appeared in ileum or blood.

This clone showed up just a few times. As yet, its antigen is unknown. Profiling relied on immunoSEQ multiplex PCR, and the TCRdb table lists in-frame clones only, not all of them. Counted here are roughly 73,000 clones, around 86% occurring once; the ten biggest clones make up over 7%. Per germline, CDR1 MGHRA and CDR2 YSYEKL. This CDR3 is 13 amino acids long. The V segment lost 3 bases and the J segment 7 bases; nucleotides outside the gene matches: 4. The chain couples TRBV4-1 to TRBJ2-7, with 9 bases matching TRBD2. The source is a human donor who was the organ donor for an intestinal transplant. The source was unstimulated CD8+ T cells sorted from spleen or lymph node cells, collected before transplant. The CDR3 sequence is CASSQRTSAEQYF. The CDR3 DNA reads TGCGCCAGCAGCCAGAGGACTAGCGCTGAGCAGTACTTC.